This T cell receptor (beta chain) was captured by sequencing in a study of T cell changes during pregnancy in multiple sclerosis. This clone has just one count. Germline assignment: CDR1 MRHNA and CDR2 SNTAGT. The CDR3 spans 14 residues. V was shortened by 0 bases and J by 1 base, with 5 bases between the two germline ends. The repertoire was sequenced with immunoSEQ multiplex PCR; TCRdb's copy has only in-frame clones and lacks some. The profile shows about 27,000 clones, roughly 90% of them singletons. The starting material was CD8+ T cells from peripheral blood mononuclear cells, obtained in the second trimester of pregnancy. This clonotype was sampled from a female donor with multiple sclerosis, enrolled in a pregnancy study. The chain carries TRBV6-4 and TRBJ2-3; D unclear. Here the CDR3 DNA reads TGTGCCAGCAGTGACTCGTTAGGCACAGATACGCAGTATTTT. It translates to CASSDSLGTDTQYF.